Listed below are T cell receptor beta chains from one sample, sequenced in a study of identical twins. Using its own MiXCR run on the 5' RACE reads, TCRdb lists one record per CDR3 protein. The profile shows 1.5 million or so distinct CDR3 sequences, less than 35% of them singletons. Sequences were obtained from cord blood. Receptors originate from a newborn girl in good health. CDR3s include the opening cysteine and the closing phenylalanine or tryptophan. A D gene is named only where the DNA matches it firmly. Size tells how often a clone was seen (once, few, many) or the class of an expanded clone, and some rows leave it out.

d_call | j_call | clone_size | v_call | cdr3_aa | cdr3_nt
TRBD2 | TRBJ2-3 | - | TRBV7-6 | CASSSWGLGTDTQYF | TGTGCCAGCAGCTCATGGGGACTAGGCACAGATACGCAGTATTTT
- | TRBJ2-5 | few | TRBV20-1 | CSARPYLVIGEQYF | TGCAGTGCTAGACCCTACCTAGTTATTGGTGAGCAGTACTTC
TRBD2 | TRBJ2-4 | few | TRBV3-1 | CASSQELAGAKNIQYF | TGTGCCAGCAGCCAAGAGCTAGCGGGGGCCAAAAACATTCAGTACTTC
- | TRBJ2-7 | many | TRBV7-2 | CASSLGTKTYEQYF | TGTGCCAGCAGCTTAGGGACAAAAACCTACGAGCAGTACTTC
TRBD2 | TRBJ2-1 | - | TRBV4-1 | CASRPRAGGDYEQFF | TGCGCCAGCAGACCAAGAGCGGGGGGGGACTATGAGCAGTTCTTC
TRBD1 | TRBJ1-1 | - | TRBV19 | CASSPPRGAYTEAFF | TGTGCCAGTAGTCCCCCCAGGGGGGCCTACACTGAAGCTTTCTTT
TRBD1 | TRBJ1-2 | - | TRBV12-3/TRBV12-4 | CASSDYGTGLYGYTF | TGTGCCAGCAGTGACTACGGGACAGGTCTTTATGGCTACACCTTC
TRBD2 | TRBJ2-1 | - | TRBV20-1 | CSARVAGGLDEQFF | TGCAGTGCTAGAGTAGCGGGGGGGTTGGATGAGCAGTTCTTC
- | TRBJ1-2 | few | TRBV9 | CASSPRPDRGYTF | TGTGCCAGCAGCCCTCGACCAGACAGAGGCTACACCTTC
TRBD1 | TRBJ2-1 | few | TRBV29-1 | CSGRTGLGTQFF | TGCAGCGGCCGGACAGGGCTCGGGACCCAGTTCTTC
- | TRBJ2-5 | many | TRBV15 | CATSREDRLQETQYF | TGTGCCACCAGCAGGGAAGACAGACTTCAAGAGACCCAGTACTTC
- | TRBJ1-1 | once | TRBV24-1 | CATSDSRSAQAFF | TGTGCCACCAGTGACTCCAGGTCTGCACAGGCTTTCTTT
- | TRBJ1-2 | many | TRBV5-6 | CASSLAGTGGYTF | TGTGCCAGCAGCTTGGCAGGGACTGGGGGCTACACCTTC
- | TRBJ2-7 | few | TRBV3-1 | CASSQGWSSEQYF | TGTGCCAGCAGCCAAGGTTGGTCGAGCGAGCAGTACTTC
TRBD2 | TRBJ2-1 | many | TRBV5-1 | CASSLTSGRYNEQFF | TGCGCCAGCAGCTTGACTAGCGGGAGATACAATGAGCAGTTCTTC